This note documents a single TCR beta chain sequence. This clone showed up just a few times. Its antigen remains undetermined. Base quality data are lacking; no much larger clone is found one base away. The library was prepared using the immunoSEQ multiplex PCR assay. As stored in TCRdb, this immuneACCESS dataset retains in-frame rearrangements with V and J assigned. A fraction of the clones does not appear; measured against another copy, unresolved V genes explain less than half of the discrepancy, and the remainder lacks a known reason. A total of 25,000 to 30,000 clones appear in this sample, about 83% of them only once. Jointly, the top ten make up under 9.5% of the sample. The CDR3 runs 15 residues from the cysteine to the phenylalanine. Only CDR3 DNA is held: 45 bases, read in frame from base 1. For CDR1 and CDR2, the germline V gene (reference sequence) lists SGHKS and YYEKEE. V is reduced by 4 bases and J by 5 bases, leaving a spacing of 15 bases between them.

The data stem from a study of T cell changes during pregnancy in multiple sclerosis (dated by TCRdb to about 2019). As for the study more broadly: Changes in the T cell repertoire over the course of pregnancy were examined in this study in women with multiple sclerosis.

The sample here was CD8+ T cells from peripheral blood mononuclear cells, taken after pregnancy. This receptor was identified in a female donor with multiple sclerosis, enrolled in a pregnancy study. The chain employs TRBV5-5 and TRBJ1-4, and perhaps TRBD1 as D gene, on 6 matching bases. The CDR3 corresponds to CASSDDQGRNEKLFF. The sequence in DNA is TGTGCCAGCAGCGACGACCAGGGGCGAAATGAAAAACTGTTTTTT.